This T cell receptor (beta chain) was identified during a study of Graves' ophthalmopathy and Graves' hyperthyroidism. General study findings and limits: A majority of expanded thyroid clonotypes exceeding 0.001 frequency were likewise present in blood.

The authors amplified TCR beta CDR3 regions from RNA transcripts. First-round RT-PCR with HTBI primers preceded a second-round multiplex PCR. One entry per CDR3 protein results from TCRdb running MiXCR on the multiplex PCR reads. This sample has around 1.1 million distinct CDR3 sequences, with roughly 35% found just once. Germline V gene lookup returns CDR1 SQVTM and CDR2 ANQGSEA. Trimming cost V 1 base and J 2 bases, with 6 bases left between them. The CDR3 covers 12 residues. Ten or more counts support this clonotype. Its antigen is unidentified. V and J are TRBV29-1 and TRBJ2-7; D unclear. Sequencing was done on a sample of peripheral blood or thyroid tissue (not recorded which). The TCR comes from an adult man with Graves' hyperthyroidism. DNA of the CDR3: TGCAGCGTTGAAGGCGGCACCTACGAGCAGTACTTC. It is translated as CSVEGGTYEQYF.